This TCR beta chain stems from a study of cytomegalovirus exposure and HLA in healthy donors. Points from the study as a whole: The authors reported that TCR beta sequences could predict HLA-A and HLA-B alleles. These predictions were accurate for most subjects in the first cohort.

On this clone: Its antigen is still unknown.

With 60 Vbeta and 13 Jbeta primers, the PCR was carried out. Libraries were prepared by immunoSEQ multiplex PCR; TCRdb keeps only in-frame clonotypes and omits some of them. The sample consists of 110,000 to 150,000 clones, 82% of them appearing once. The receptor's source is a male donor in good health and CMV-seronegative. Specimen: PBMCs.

The CDR3 reads CASVSSGPPYEQYF. The CDR3 nucleotides are TGTGCCAGCGTCTCTAGCGGACCCCCGTACGAGCAGTACTTC. The V call is TRBV28, the J call TRBJ2-5; 7 bases agree with TRBD2. TRBJ2-7 matches the DNA end more closely, so the J call is doubtful. CDR1 and CDR2 (germline): MDHEN, SYDVKM. The CDR3 covers 14 residues.